This T cell receptor beta chain was found in a study of blood T cell dynamics during melanoma immunotherapy. On the study more broadly: Standard first-line treatment here was pembrolizumab or nivolumab plus ipilimumab in metastatic melanoma.

Regarding time point: pre-treatment baseline. Every bulk PBMC sample received the same 350 ng of DNA. Generated by immunoSEQ multiplex PCR, the TCRdb table keeps only in-frame clones and is missing some. The data contain roughly 17,000 clones, about 83% of them seen just once; the ten biggest clones take up under 9%. This CDR3 spans 14 amino acids. Between the trimmed V and J ends, which lost 3 bases and 1 base, there was a span of 7 bases. The germline gives CDR1 ENHRY, CDR2 SYGVKD. The chain has TRBV10-3 and TRBJ2-1; D not resolved. The source of this sequence is a human donor with melanoma. The sample here was blood, taken from a patient treated with checkpoint blockade. In DNA form, the CDR3 reads TGTGCCATCAGTGATGGTTTATCCTACAATGAGCAGTTCTTC. It is translated as CAISDGLSYNEQFF.